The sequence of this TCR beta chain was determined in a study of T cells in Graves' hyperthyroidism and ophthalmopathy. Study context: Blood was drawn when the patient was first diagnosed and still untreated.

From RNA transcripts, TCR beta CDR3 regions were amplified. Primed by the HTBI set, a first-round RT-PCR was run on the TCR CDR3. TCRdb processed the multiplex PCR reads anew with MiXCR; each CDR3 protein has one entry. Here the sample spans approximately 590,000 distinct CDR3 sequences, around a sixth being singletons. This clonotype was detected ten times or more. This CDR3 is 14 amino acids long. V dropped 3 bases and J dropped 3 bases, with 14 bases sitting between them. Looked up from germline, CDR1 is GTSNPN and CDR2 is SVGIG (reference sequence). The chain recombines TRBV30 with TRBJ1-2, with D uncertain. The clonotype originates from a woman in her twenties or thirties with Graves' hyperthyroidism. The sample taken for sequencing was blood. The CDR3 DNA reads TGTGCCTGGAGGATTTTATGGGGAGACTATGGCTACACCTTC. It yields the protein CAWRILWGDYGYTF. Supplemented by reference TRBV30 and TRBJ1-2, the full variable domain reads SQTIHQWPATLVQPVGSPLSLECTVEGTSNPNLYWYRQAAGRGLQLLFYSVGIGQISSEVPQNLSASRPQDRQFILSSKKLLLSDSGFYLCAWRILWGDYGYTFGSGTRLTVV.